Below, 4 T cell receptor beta chains from the same sample are listed, as sequenced in a study of blood T cell repertoires in COVID-19. The assay was immunoSEQ multiplex PCR, and TCRdb's table has in-frame clones only and misses some. Of a few hundred thousand clones detected, roughly 82% appear once; the ten largest clones hold 9% to 15%. Sequencing input: peripheral blood. The receptors shown here come from a man older than 75 with acute or convalescent COVID-19.

This chain links TRBV18 with TRBJ2-1; tentatively, D is TRBD2 (6 bases). Germline V lookup: CDR1 KGHSH, CDR2 LQKENI. Trimming took off 4 bases at V and 13 bases at J, with 17 bases between the two ends. The CDR3 totals 13 residues. DNA of the CDR3: TGTGCCAGCTCACAAAAGGGCGGGGAGTACCAGTTCTTC. It encodes CASSQKGGEYQFF.

CDR3 nucleotides: TGTGCCAGCAGCTTAAATACAGAGGAGACCCAGTACTTC. Amino acids: CASSLNTEETQYF. V usage is TRBV7-3 and J usage is TRBJ2-5; D is unresolved. V gave up 1 base and J gave up 5 bases, with 8 bases separating them. This CDR3 is built from 13 residues. The germline V gene encodes CDR1 SGHTA and CDR2 FQGTGA.

V and J are TRBV6-5 and TRBJ1-3; the D gene is possibly TRBD1 (6 bases). The CDR3 contains 14 residues. Trimming stripped 8 bases from V and 6 bases from J, with 17 bases between. Looked up from germline, CDR1 is MNHEY and CDR2 is SVGAGI. CDR3 in DNA: TGTGCCAGCGGACAGACATCTTCTACAAACACCATATATTTT. It translates to CASGQTSSTNTIYF.

The chain carries TRBV10-3 and TRBJ1-5; D is possibly TRBD1 (5 bases). V was trimmed by 3 bases and J by 2 bases, leaving 17 bases between them. This CDR3 spans 17 amino acids. The germline V gene encodes CDR1 ENHRY and CDR2 SYGVKD. CDR3 nucleotides: TGTGCCATCAGTGATTATGAAGGGGCAGGGCGCAATCAGCCCCAGCATTTT. Translating gives CAISDYEGAGRNQPQHF.